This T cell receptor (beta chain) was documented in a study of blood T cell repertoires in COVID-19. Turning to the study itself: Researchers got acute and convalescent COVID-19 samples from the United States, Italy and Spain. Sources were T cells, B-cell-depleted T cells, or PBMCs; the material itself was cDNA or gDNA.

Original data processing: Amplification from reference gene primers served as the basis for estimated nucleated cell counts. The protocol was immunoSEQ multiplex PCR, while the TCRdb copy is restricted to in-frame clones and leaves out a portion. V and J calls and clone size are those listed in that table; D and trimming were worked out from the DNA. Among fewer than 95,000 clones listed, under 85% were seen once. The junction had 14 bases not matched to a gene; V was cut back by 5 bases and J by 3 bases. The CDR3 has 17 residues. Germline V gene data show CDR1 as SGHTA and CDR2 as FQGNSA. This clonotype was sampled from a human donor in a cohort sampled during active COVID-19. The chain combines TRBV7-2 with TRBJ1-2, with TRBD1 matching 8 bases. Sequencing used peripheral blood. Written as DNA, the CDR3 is TGTGCCAGCAGCCCTCACCAAGCCGGGACAGGATACTATGGCTACACCTTC. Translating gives CASSPHQAGTGYYGYTF.